This is a list of T cell receptor beta chains from one sample in a study of blood T cell repertoires in COVID-19. Produced via immunoSEQ multiplex PCR; TCRdb's table is partial and in-frame only. This table holds around 84,000 clones, around 82% found once. Input material: peripheral blood. These receptors came from an elderly man with active or convalescent COVID-19. The CDR3 runs from the conserved cysteine through the conserved F or W. The D gene is left open where the match is weak. Rows may omit the clone size; those that give it use once, few, many or a size class.

clone size | J gene | V gene | D gene | CDR3 length | CDR3 protein | CDR3 DNA
. | TRBJ2-4 | TRBV5-5 | . | 15 | CASSLLLPRENIQYF | TGTGCCAGCAGCTTGCTGCTCCCCAGGGAAAACATTCAGTACTTC
. | TRBJ1-6 | TRBV27 | . | 14 | CASSFSHSNSPLHF | TGTGCCAGCAGTTTCTCGCACTCTAATTCACCCCTCCACTTT
. | TRBJ2-2 | TRBV25-1 | TRBD1 | 14 | CASVDRGGTGELFF | TGTGCCAGCGTTGACAGGGGTGGCACCGGGGAGCTGTTTTTT
. | TRBJ1-2 | TRBV5-1 | TRBD1 | 16 | CASSVSRDQGARGYTF | TGCGCCAGCAGCGTATCTAGAGATCAGGGGGCTAGGGGCTACACCTTC
. | TRBJ1-1 | TRBV9 | . | 16 | CASSVEQGTMNTEAFF | TGTGCCAGCAGCGTAGAACAGGGAACCATGAACACTGAAGCTTTCTTT
. | TRBJ2-7 | TRBV15 | TRBD2 | 16 | CATSRDLTAGVYEQYF | TGTGCCACCAGCAGAGATTTAACAGCGGGAGTATACGAGCAGTACTTC
. | TRBJ1-4 | TRBV4-1 | . | 16 | CASSRGESPTNEKLFF | TGCGCCAGCAGCCGGGGGGAGAGCCCAACTAATGAAAAACTGTTTTTT
. | TRBJ2-3 | TRBV15 | TRBD2 | 16 | CATSRGTSRSTDTQYF | TGTGCCACCAGCAGAGGGACTAGCCGCAGCACAGATACGCAGTATTTT
. | TRBJ2-5 | TRBV5-1 | . | 14 | CASRSSREQETQYF | TGCGCCAGCAGGTCTTCCCGGGAGCAAGAGACCCAGTACTTC
. | TRBJ1-6 | TRBV6-2/TRBV6-3 | TRBD1 | 15 | CASSYGTGRNSPLHF | TGTGCCAGCAGTTACGGGACAGGGCGAAATTCACCCCTCCACTTT
once | TRBJ2-1 | TRBV5-1 | . | 14 | CASSVEKPDNEQFF | TGCGCCAGCAGCGTCGAAAAGCCCGATAATGAGCAGTTCTTC
. | TRBJ1-1 | TRBV7-8 | TRBD1 | 15 | CASSMDRGMNTEAFF | TGTGCCAGCAGCATGGACAGGGGCATGAACACTGAAGCTTTCTTT